These 16 T cell receptor beta chains originate from one sample sequenced in a study of beta chain features in type 1 diabetes. Regarding the study as a whole: A moderate, significant TCRB CDR3 shortening appeared in type 1 diabetes across four CD4+ subsets.

Their cognate antigens are unknown. Expressed TCRB transcripts were sequenced, since all the RNA that had been isolated was reverse transcribed. TCRdb's copy holds only in-frame clones and misses some; the assay was immunoSEQ multiplex PCR. The sample has some 350,000 clones; around a tenth are singletons. The specimen sequenced was central memory CD4+ T cells from blood. These receptors all come from a man aged 25 to 40 with type 1 diabetes.

Of note for this clone: This sample includes further DNA sequences coding for the same CDR3. The CDR3 DNA sequence: TGCAGTGCTAGTCAGTACAATGAGCAGTTCTTC. It encodes CSASQYNEQFF. The chain combines TRBV20-1 with TRBJ2-1, with D hard to call. V dropped 3 bases and J dropped 4 bases, with 4 bases sitting between them. Germline V gives CDR1 DFQATT, CDR2 SNEGSKA (reference sequence). CDR3 size: 11 residues.

This clone has only a few counts. The V and J genes are TRBV9 and TRBJ1-3; TRBD1 might be the D (5 bases). V lost 4 bases, J lost 4 bases, and 6 bases lay in between. CDR1 SGDLS and CDR2 YYNGEE come from the germline V gene. The CDR3 totals 12 residues. CDR3 region: CASSRDGNTIYF. In DNA, the CDR3 is TGTGCCAGCAGCCGGGACGGAAACACCATATATTTT.

This chain uses TRBV7-2 with TRBJ2-6; no definite D call. Trimming pared 3 bases from V and 0 bases from J, leaving 9 bases between. CDR3 length: 16 residues. Looked up from germline, CDR1 is SGHTA and CDR2 is FQGNSA. The CDR3: CASSFGRFSGANVLTF. Written as DNA, the CDR3 is TGTGCCAGCAGCTTCGGTCGGTTCTCTGGGGCCAACGTCCTGACTTTC.

A few counts support this clone. The V call is TRBV7-9, the J call TRBJ2-2; 9 bases fit TRBD2. The germline V gene has CDR1 SEHNR and CDR2 FQNEAQ (reference sequence). The CDR3 runs to 17 residues. V was pared by 9 bases and J by 1 base, with 12 bases of the junction left unmatched. The CDR3 loop is CARSPGRLAENTGELFF. CDR3 nucleotides: TGTGCCAGAAGCCCGGGGAGACTAGCGGAGAACACCGGGGAGCTGTTTTTT. Together with reference TRBV7-9 and TRBJ2-2, the CDR3 gives the full variable domain: DTGVSQNPRHKITKRGQNVTFRCDPISEHNRLYWYRQTLGQGPEFLTYFQNEAQLEKSRLLSDRFSAERPKGSFSTLEIQRTEQGDSAMYLCARSPGRLAENTGELFFGEGSRLTVL.

The chain is built from TRBV6-1 and TRBJ2-7, with D uncertain. The germline CDR1 and CDR2 sequences are MNHNS and SASEGT. Trimming left V 6 bases short and J 2 bases short, with 8 bases between. The CDR3 sequence is 12 residues long. DNA of the CDR3: TGTGCCAGCAGAAAGATGGCCTACGAGCAGTACTTC. Protein sequence: CASRKMAYEQYF.

V is TRBV29-1 and J is TRBJ2-1; 7 nucleotides agree with TRBD2. This CDR3 region has 16 residues. V was pared by 2 bases and J by 4 bases, with 11 bases of the junction left unmatched. Germline CDR1 is SQVTM and CDR2 is ANQGSEA. CDR3 residues: CSVEFALAATYNEQFF. CDR3 DNA: TGCAGCGTTGAATTCGCCCTAGCGGCCACTTACAATGAGCAGTTCTTC.

This clone was found many times. This chain joins TRBV11-2 and TRBJ2-5; D not certain. The ends were cut back, 1 base at V and 2 bases at J, with 8 bases in the middle. The CDR3 runs to 14 residues. The germline V gene encodes CDR1 SGHAT and CDR2 FQNNGV. The CDR3 DNA reads as TGTGCCAGCAGCTTAGTTGATCTACAAGAGACCCAGTACTTC. Its translation is CASSLVDLQETQYF.

In this sample, this clone turned up many times. CDR3 loop: CASSLTGQLRAEAFF. CDR3 nucleotide sequence: TGTGCCAGCAGCTTAACCGGACAGTTGAGGGCTGAAGCTTTCTTT. The gene calls are TRBV7-3 and TRBJ1-1; TRBD1 is a possible D gene (6 bases). The CDR3 is made up of 15 amino acids. The V end lost 0 bases, the J end lost 6 bases, and 14 bases lay between the germline ends. Germline lookup yields CDR1 SGHTA and CDR2 FQGTGA.

This clone was seen more than once but under ten times. The CDR3 region is CASSRADQPQHF. The CDR3 DNA sequence: TGTGCCAGCAGCCGCGCCGATCAGCCCCAGCATTTT. The J gene is TRBJ1-5, the V gene TRBV7-8; no definite D call. Trimming left V 5 bases short and J 5 bases short, with 7 bases between. This CDR3 is built from 12 residues. Germline V gene data show CDR1 as SGHVS and CDR2 as FQNEAQ.

The chain is built from TRBV30 and TRBJ1-1; TRBD1 agrees at 7 bases. CDR3 length: 12 residues. Germline trimming cut 8 bases from V and 6 bases from J; bases unmatched to any gene: 9. Germline CDR1 and CDR2: GTSNPN and SVGIG (reference sequence). The CDR3 sequence: CALKDRSSEAFF. In nucleotides, the CDR3 is TGTGCCCTCAAGGACAGGTCCTCTGAAGCTTTCTTT.

The chain recombines TRBV19 with TRBJ2-1; 9 nucleotides align to TRBD1. Germline CDR1 LNHDA, CDR2 SQIVND (reference sequence). This CDR3 comprises 14 residues. J gave up 1 base and V 9 bases, and 4 bases lay outside the gene matches. DNA for the CDR3: TGTGCCAGCGGACAGGGGCTTTCCTACAATGAGCAGTTCTTC. It yields the protein CASGQGLSYNEQFF. The full variable domain, completed using reference TRBV19 and TRBJ2-1, is DGGITQSPKYLFRKEGQNVTLSCEQNLNHDAMYWYRQDPGQGLRLIYYSQIVNDFQKGDIAEGYSVSREKKESFPLTVTSAQKNPTAFYLCASGQGLSYNEQFFGPGTRLTVL.

This clone was observed a few times. The chain recombines TRBV11-3 with TRBJ2-2; D remains ambiguous. Germline V gene data show CDR1 as SGHNT and CDR2 as YENEEA. CDR3 length: 13 residues. The V end was cut by 5 bases, the J end by 7 bases, with 11 bases between. This chain's CDR3 is CASSPALDGELFF. In nucleotides, the CDR3 is TGTGCCAGCAGCCCTGCTTTGGACGGGGAGCTGTTTTTT.

The CDR3 loop is CASSLTRFTDTQYF. The CDR3 region has the DNA TGTGCCAGCAGTCTAACTAGGTTCACAGATACGCAGTATTTT. J is TRBJ2-3 and V is TRBV2; a weak D match, TRBD2 (5 bases). Germline-derived CDR1 and CDR2 are SNHLY and FYNNEI. Trimming shortened V by 5 bases and J by 2 bases, and 11 bases separated the two germline ends. The CDR3 is made up of 14 amino acids.

The chain couples TRBV27 to TRBJ2-5; D may correspond to TRBD1 or TRBD2 (5 bases each). The V gene's germline CDR1 is MNHEY and CDR2 SMNVEV (reference sequence). The CDR3 sequence is 14 residues long. Between the trimmed V and J ends, which lost 0 bases and 5 bases, there was a span of 10 bases. The CDR3 protein is CASSLSTVAETQYF. CDR3 coding DNA: TGTGCCAGCAGTTTATCGACAGTAGCGGAGACCCAGTACTTC.

The CDR3 sequence is CASGGQVQETQYF. CDR3 coding DNA: TGTGCCAGCGGAGGTCAGGTCCAAGAGACCCAGTACTTC. V and J are TRBV18 and TRBJ2-5; D possibly corresponds to TRBD2 (5 bases). The V end was cut by 8 bases, the J end by 1 base, with 11 bases between. This CDR3 is 13 amino acids long. The V gene's germline CDR1 is KGHSH and CDR2 LQKENI.

This clone was counted between two and nine times. This chain connects TRBV21-1 to TRBJ1-4. TRBV21-1 is noted as a pseudogene. This CDR3 comprises 17 residues. The CDR3 nucleotides read TGTGCCAGCATCCCTATCTCCGGGAGAAGGACTAATGAAAAACTGTTTTTT. This sequence encodes CASIPISGRRTNEKLFF.